Below, 25 T cell receptor beta chains from the same sample are listed, as sequenced in a study of HIV-infected patients and healthy controls. No cell fractionation was done, so the repertoire covers all unsorted peripheral blood T cells. Approximately 500 ng RNA was reverse transcribed with alpha and beta constant-region primers. Alpha and beta chain libraries were made separately by chain-specific third strand synthesis with multiplexing indices. MiXCR, applied by TCRdb to the 5' RACE reads, yields one record per CDR3 protein. Among thousands of distinct CDR3 sequences listed, around 8.3% were seen once. Specimen: blood, collected before antiretroviral therapy. Source of these receptors: an adult with HIV infection.

This clonotype is classed as medium-sized. The chain carries TRBV12-3 or TRBV12-4 and TRBJ1-2; D possibly corresponds to TRBD1 (5 bases). V was clipped by 9 bases and J by 3 bases, with 11 bases between them. This CDR3 is built from 12 residues. The CDR3 protein is CASQGIDYGYTF. CDR3 coding DNA: TGTGCCAGTCAGGGAATCGACTATGGCTACACCTTC.

Relative to its sample, this clonotype is medium-sized. The chain is built from TRBV7-2 and TRBJ2-3; 9 bases line up with TRBD2. Trimming at V came to 5 bases and at J to 5 bases, leaving 11 bases not matched to a gene. The CDR3 length is 16 residues. The germline CDR1 and CDR2 sequences are SGHTA and FQGNSA. CDR3 protein: CASSTTGTSRGDTQYF. CDR3 nucleotides: TGTGCCAGCAGCACCACCGGGACTAGCCGGGGAGATACGCAGTATTTT.

This clonotype appeared many times. The chain employs TRBV6-1 and TRBJ1-5; TRBD1 agrees at 7 bases. The CDR3 is 17 residues long. Per the germline V gene, CDR1 is MNHNS and CDR2 is SASEGT. The J segment lost 2 bases and the V segment lost 2 bases, leaving 9 bases of the junction unmatched. The CDR3 nucleotides read TGTGCCAGCAGTGAAAGTCAGGGGGAGATCGGCAATCAGCCCCAGCATTTT. Encoded protein: CASSESQGEIGNQPQHF.

This clonotype was picked up many times. The chain has TRBV28 and TRBJ2-5; TRBD1 might be the D (6 bases). The CDR3 spans 15 residues. V shed 3 bases and J shed 2 bases, with 13 bases lying between them. The germline gives CDR1 MDHEN, CDR2 SYDVKM. CDR3 sequence reads: CASSLTGQDQETQYF. As DNA, the CDR3 is TGTGCCAGCAGTTTGACGGGACAAGATCAAGAGACCCAGTACTTC.

This clonotype qualifies as large. V usage is TRBV13 and J usage is TRBJ1-1; D unclear. From germline, CDR1 is PRHDT and CDR2 FYEKMQ (reference sequence). With 2 bases removed from V and 0 bases from J, the gap between germline ends came to 10 bases. The CDR3 is 15 amino acids. CDR3: CASSLLGLLNTEAFF. The CDR3 DNA is TGTGCCAGCAGCTTACTTGGACTCCTGAACACTGAAGCTTTCTTT.

This clonotype was seen many times. The V and J genes are TRBV4-3 and TRBJ2-5, with D perhaps TRBD1 (6 bases). Germline-derived CDR1 and CDR2 are LGHNA and YSLEER. V dropped 1 base and J dropped 5 bases, with 14 bases sitting between them. The CDR3 contains 15 residues. This chain's CDR3 is CASSQGQEAWETQYF. In nucleotides, the CDR3 is TGCGCCAGCAGCCAAGGACAGGAGGCGTGGGAGACCCAGTACTTC.

This clonotype has a count of ten or more. CDR3 in amino acids: CASSLRTENTEAFF. DNA for the CDR3: TGCGCCAGCAGCTTGAGGACAGAGAACACTGAAGCTTTCTTT. The chain recombines TRBV5-1 with TRBJ1-1; D possibly corresponds to TRBD1 (6 bases). V dropped 1 base and J dropped 1 base, with 8 bases sitting between them. The CDR3 totals 14 residues. The germline V gene has CDR1 SGHRS and CDR2 YFSETQ.

This clonotype is categorized as medium-sized. The gene calls are TRBV11-2 and TRBJ2-1, with a weak D call TRBD2 (5 bases). Per the germline V gene, CDR1 is SGHAT and CDR2 is FQNNGV. V lost 5 bases to trimming and J lost 5 bases, with 22 bases between them. The CDR3 consists of 17 residues. The CDR3 bases are TGTGCCAGCAGCCGCCGATGGGATCTAGCATCCCACAATGAGCAGTTCTTC. It codes for CASSRRWDLASHNEQFF.

This clonotype is termed medium-sized. The chain recombines TRBV6-5 with TRBJ1-2; D is ambiguous. CDR1 and CDR2 from the germline V gene are MNHEY and SVGAGI. The CDR3 is 13 amino acids. V was cut by 4 bases and J by 8 bases, with 14 bases left in between. The CDR3 region has the DNA TGTGCCAGCAGTTTTGGTCGCTACGGCGGCTACACCTTC. Translated, it gives CASSFGRYGGYTF.

As for this clonotype: This may be a read error: a much more frequent sequence differs by one nucleotide. The V call is TRBV28, the J call TRBJ2-3; 11 bases are shared with TRBD2. CDR3 length: 24 amino acids. Germline V CDR1 and CDR2: MDHEN, SYDVKM. With 5 bases clipped from V and 4 bases from J, the junction kept 32 bases outside the gene matches. The CDR3 region is CASSNYWQTSGIVRELSPPDTQYF. In DNA, the CDR3 is TGTGCCAGCAGTAACTACTGGCAGACTAGCGGGATAGTTAGGGAGCTCTCCCCTCCAGATACGCAGTATTTT.

This clonotype was seen a handful of times. This chain connects TRBV5-1 to TRBJ2-7, with D possibly being TRBD2 (5 bases). The ends were cut back, 1 base at V and 3 bases at J, with 26 bases in the middle. CDR1 SGHRS and CDR2 YFSETQ come from the germline V gene. The CDR3 sequence is 19 residues long. The CDR3 spells CASSLLAGGSGRNDYEQYF. Written as DNA, the CDR3 is TGCGCCAGCAGCTTGCTAGCCGGTGGCTCAGGCCGGAACGACTACGAGCAGTACTTC. The variable domain in full, completed from reference TRBV5-1 and TRBJ2-7, reads KAGVTQTPRYLIKTRGQQVTLSCSPISGHRSVSWYQQTPGQGLQFLFEYFSETQRNKGNFPGRFSGRQFSNSRSEMNVSTLELGDSALYLCASSLLAGGSGRNDYEQYFGPGTRLTVT.

This clonotype was found many times. This chain uses TRBV19 with TRBJ2-7, with TRBD2 matching 7 bases. J was trimmed by 2 bases and V by 6 bases; bases with no gene match: 7. Germline V lookup: CDR1 LNHDA, CDR2 SQIVND (reference sequence). CDR3 length equals 14 residues. CDR3 protein: CASSPGTTTYEQYF. The CDR3 DNA follows: TGTGCCAGTAGCCCCGGGACTACAACCTACGAGCAGTACTTC.

The chain combines TRBV4-1 with TRBJ2-7; D is perhaps TRBD2 (6 bases). Trimming left V 4 bases short and J 1 base short, with 17 bases between. This CDR3 spans 16 amino acids. Per germline, CDR1 MGHRA and CDR2 YSYEKL. CDR3 in amino acids: CASSPRTTGVSYEQYF. CDR3 nucleotide sequence: TGCGCCAGCAGCCCAAGAACAACGGGAGTGTCCTACGAGCAGTACTTC.

In its sample, this clonotype is medium-sized. The gene calls are TRBV15 and TRBJ1-1; TRBD1 aligns across 9 bases. J gave up 4 bases and V 3 bases, and 6 bases lay outside the gene matches. In germline, CDR1 is LNHNV, CDR2 YYDKDF (reference sequence). The CDR3 consists of 15 residues. Here the CDR3 DNA reads TGTGCCACCAGCAGGGCCTTGACAGGGGGCACTGAAGCTTTCTTT. It encodes CATSRALTGGTEAFF.

This clonotype showed up many times. The chain is built from TRBV2 and TRBJ1-2; D remains unclear. Trimming took 6 bases from V and 1 from J, leaving 9 bases between them. Germline CDR1 SNHLY, CDR2 FYNNEI. The CDR3 covers 13 residues. The CDR3 region has the DNA TGTGCCAGCAGAGTACAGATTAACTATGGCTACACCTTC. Translation gives CASRVQINYGYTF.

This clonotype was counted at least ten times. V gene TRBV3-1 combines with J gene TRBJ2-1; 10 positions agree with TRBD2. This CDR3 is 20 amino acids long. The V gene's germline CDR1 is LGHDT and CDR2 YNNKEL (reference sequence). Trimming removed 1 base from V and 7 bases from J; junction bases left unmatched: 19. CDR3 sequence reads: CASSQGSLLASGSRWNEQFF. In DNA, the CDR3 is TGTGCCAGCAGCCAAGGTTCGTTGTTGGCTAGCGGGAGTAGGTGGAATGAGCAGTTCTTC.

By share of the sample, this clonotype is medium-sized (0.01 to 0.1%). This chain uses TRBV19 with TRBJ1-5; perhaps TRBD1 as D (6 bases). The CDR3 is made up of 17 amino acids. CDR1 is LNHDA, CDR2 SQIVND, per germline (reference sequence). V gave up 4 bases and J gave up 1 base, with 17 bases separating them. The CDR3 spells CASSSGFSGQSNQPQHF. The CDR3 nucleotides are TGTGCCAGTAGTAGCGGGTTCTCGGGACAAAGCAATCAGCCCCAGCATTTT.

This clonotype is medium-sized by share. The chain combines TRBV3-1 with TRBJ2-5; D is perhaps TRBD1 or TRBD2 (6 bases each). Deletions cut 0 bases from V and 5 bases from J, with 19 bases between. Germline loops: CDR1 LGHDT, CDR2 YNNKEL (reference sequence). The CDR3 covers 17 residues. Here the CDR3 DNA reads TGTGCCAGCAGCCAAGAAGGTCTCCGGGGGCAGGGGGAGACCCAGTACTTC. Its protein is CASSQEGLRGQGETQYF.

This rearrangement joins TRBV12-5 to TRBJ2-1, with 10 bases aligning to TRBD2. Germline trimming cut 9 bases from V and 8 bases from J; bases unmatched to any gene: 13. Germline lookup yields CDR1 LGHNT and CDR2 FRNRAP. This CDR3 spans 15 amino acids. The CDR3 spells CASGLPSGGRDEQFF. The CDR3 nucleotides read TGTGCTAGCGGTCTGCCTAGCGGGGGCCGCGATGAGCAGTTCTTC.

V gene TRBV3-1 combines with J gene TRBJ2-2; D gene unclear. V dropped 8 bases and J dropped 0 bases, with 16 bases sitting between them. CDR3 size: 16 residues. Looked up from germline, CDR1 is LGHDT and CDR2 is YNNKEL (reference sequence). DNA of the CDR3: TGTGCCAGCCAAAGACTCGGAGCGCCGAACACCGGGGAGCTGTTTTTT. Translated: CASQRLGAPNTGELFF.

This clonotype was observed a few times. The chain links TRBV18 to TRBJ1-2; D is perhaps TRBD1 (6 bases). This CDR3 has 13 residues. Germline V gene data show CDR1 as KGHSH and CDR2 as LQKENI. V was cut by 3 bases and J by 1 base, with 6 bases left in between. The CDR3 nucleotides read TGTGCCAGCTCACCGGACAGTAACTATGGCTACACCTTC. It specifies CASSPDSNYGYTF.

This clonotype was observed many times. The CDR3: CSGVAGAYEQYF. The CDR3 nucleotides read TGCAGTGGGGTAGCGGGAGCCTACGAGCAGTACTTC. V is TRBV20-1 and J is TRBJ2-7, with 9 bases aligning to TRBD2. J lost 2 bases, V lost 7 bases, and 3 bases had no gene match. This CDR3 has 12 residues. From germline, CDR1 is DFQATT and CDR2 SNEGSKA (reference sequence).

This clonotype turned up a few times. This rearrangement joins TRBV5-1 to TRBJ2-7; D perhaps matches TRBD2 (5 bases). V lost 0 bases to trimming and J lost 3 bases, with 7 bases between them. This CDR3 spans 13 amino acids. In germline, CDR1 is SGHRS, CDR2 YFSETQ. CDR3 sequence reads: CASSLVGDYEQYF. For the CDR3, the DNA is TGCGCCAGCAGCTTGGTCGGGGACTACGAGCAGTACTTC.

There are many counts of this clonotype. The chain couples TRBV4-1 to TRBJ2-7; tentatively, D is TRBD1 (6 bases). The CDR3 is made up of 16 amino acids. Per the germline V gene, CDR1 is MGHRA and CDR2 is YSYEKL. V lost 1 base to trimming and J lost 3 bases, with 16 bases between them. CDR3 in amino acids: CASSQVGQQGNYEQYF. CDR3 bases: TGCGCCAGCAGCCAAGTAGGTCAACAGGGCAACTACGAGCAGTACTTC.

This clonotype is medium-sized (0.01 to 0.1%). This chain joins TRBV27 and TRBJ2-3; 8 bases fit TRBD1. CDR1 is MNHEY, CDR2 SMNVEV, per germline (reference sequence). V shed 6 bases and J 2 bases; nucleotides not matched to a gene: 7. This CDR3 comprises 15 residues. CDR3 sequence: CASRGRTGSTDTQYF. CDR3 coding DNA: TGTGCCAGCAGGGGACGGACAGGGTCCACAGATACGCAGTATTTT.